This paragraph reports one T cell receptor (beta chain). What it recognizes is unknown. The record originates from a study of cytomegalovirus exposure and HLA in healthy donors. About the research overall: Genotyping showed around 80% of hundreds of donors falling in the Caucasian-associated ancestry cluster.

It was with 60 Vbeta and 13 Jbeta primers that the PCR ran. Profiling relied on immunoSEQ multiplex PCR, and the TCRdb table lists in-frame clones only, not all of them. Of about 140,000 clones listed, around two thirds are singletons. The study's findings and limits: Later on, an analysis showed TCR association rates differing by HLA locus, with DRB1 the most and HLA-C the fewest. Cytomegalovirus status, reportedly, was diagnosed with high specificity and sensitivity by the classifier. The availability of immune exposure information extended only to CMV serostatus.

The length of the CDR3 is 14 residues. In germline, CDR1 is SGHDT, CDR2 YYEEEE. V lost 6 bases, J lost 3 bases, and 13 bases lay in between. The clonotype comes from a woman in her thirties or forties in good health and CMV-seronegative. Source material: PBMCs. The genes are TRBV5-6 and TRBJ1-3; maybe TRBD1 (6 bases). CDR3 DNA sequence: TGTGCCAGCATCAATACAGGGTATGGAAACACCATATATTTT. Translated, it gives CASINTGYGNTIYF.